The rows below give T cell receptor beta chains drawn from one sample of a study of chemoradiotherapy in HPV16-positive cancers. The protocol was immunoSEQ multiplex PCR, while the TCRdb copy is restricted to in-frame clones and leaves out a portion. The sample carries more than 13,000 clones, around 90% recorded once. Here the sequenced sample was blood, taken from a patient who underwent chemoradiotherapy. These receptors were taken from a human donor with HPV-associated anogenital cancer. Each CDR3 is given with its conserved first and last residue. Fields, in order: CDR3 DNA, CDR3 protein, V gene, clone size, J gene, D gene. A D gene is named only where the DNA matches it firmly. Only some rows state a clone size, as once, few, many or a class for expanded clones.

cdr3_nt: TGTGCCAGCAGTCCGACCGGACAGACCTCTGGAAACACCATATATTTT
cdr3_aa: CASSPTGQTSGNTIYF
v_call: TRBV28
clone_size: .
j_call: TRBJ1-3
d_call: .

cdr3_nt: TGTGCCAGCACCGAGGGAGCCTATGGCTACACCTTC
cdr3_aa: CASTEGAYGYTF
v_call: TRBV7-6
clone_size: .
j_call: TRBJ1-2
d_call: .

cdr3_nt: TGTGCCAGCAGACCGGGACTTTCTGGGGCCAACGTCCTGACTTTC
cdr3_aa: CASRPGLSGANVLTF
v_call: TRBV28
clone_size: .
j_call: TRBJ2-6
d_call: .

cdr3_nt: TGTGCCATCACCTTCAGGCGCTTGAACACTGAAGCTTTCTTT
cdr3_aa: CAITFRRLNTEAFF
v_call: TRBV11-2
clone_size: once
j_call: TRBJ1-1
d_call: .

cdr3_nt: TGTGCCAGCAGCTCCTCTAGCTTAACCGGGGAGCTGTTTTTT
cdr3_aa: CASSSSSLTGELFF
v_call: TRBV5-4
clone_size: .
j_call: TRBJ2-2
d_call: .

cdr3_nt: TGTGCCAGCAGCGGATGGGCCTCGTCGGGGGATTATAGAAACTATGGCTACACCTTC
cdr3_aa: CASSGWASSGDYRNYGYTF
v_call: TRBV11-2
clone_size: .
j_call: TRBJ1-2
d_call: .

cdr3_nt: TGTGCCAGCAGTTCCTCGGGGGGGGCGGACATTCAGTACTTC
cdr3_aa: CASSSSGGADIQYF
v_call: TRBV28
clone_size: .
j_call: TRBJ2-4
d_call: TRBD2

cdr3_nt: TGTGCCAGCAGTTACTTCCGGGACACTGAAGCTTTCTTT
cdr3_aa: CASSYFRDTEAFF
v_call: TRBV6-5
clone_size: .
j_call: TRBJ1-1
d_call: .

cdr3_nt: TGTGCCAGCAGTCTGAGGGGGCAGAATGGCTACACCTTC
cdr3_aa: CASSLRGQNGYTF
v_call: TRBV27
clone_size: .
j_call: TRBJ1-2
d_call: TRBD1

cdr3_nt: TGTGCCAGCAGCCGACAGGGGGGGGAAAAACTGTTTTTT
cdr3_aa: CASSRQGGEKLFF
v_call: TRBV27
clone_size: .
j_call: TRBJ1-4
d_call: TRBD1

cdr3_nt: TGTGCCAGCAGTTACTCGGCTAGCGGGAGTTATGAGCAGTTCTTC
cdr3_aa: CASSYSASGSYEQFF
v_call: TRBV6-6
clone_size: .
j_call: TRBJ2-1
d_call: TRBD2

cdr3_nt: TGTGCCACCTCCGGCACAGCGTCCTACGAGCAGTACTTC
cdr3_aa: CATSGTASYEQYF
v_call: TRBV15
clone_size: .
j_call: TRBJ2-7
d_call: .

cdr3_nt: TGTGCCAGTACCGGGACAGGGGGCCCCTACGAGCAGTACTTC
cdr3_aa: CASTGTGGPYEQYF
v_call: TRBV19
clone_size: .
j_call: TRBJ2-7
d_call: TRBD1

cdr3_nt: TGTGCCAGCAGCTTTAGGGAGGATACGCAGTATTTT
cdr3_aa: CASSFREDTQYF
v_call: TRBV5-4
clone_size: .
j_call: TRBJ2-3
d_call: .

cdr3_nt: TGCGCCAGCAGCTCCGGGACAGCCGAGGGGTTCTTT
cdr3_aa: CASSSGTAEGFF
v_call: TRBV5-1
clone_size: .
j_call: TRBJ1-1
d_call: TRBD1

cdr3_nt: TGTGCCAGTAGTAGACAGCGGGACAGGTACGAGCAGTACTTC
cdr3_aa: CASSRQRDRYEQYF
v_call: TRBV19
clone_size: .
j_call: TRBJ2-7
d_call: .

cdr3_nt: TGTGCCAGTAGTATGTTCTTGGACAGGGGCCATCAAGAGACCCAGTACTTC
cdr3_aa: CASSMFLDRGHQETQYF
v_call: TRBV19
clone_size: .
j_call: TRBJ2-5
d_call: TRBD1

cdr3_nt: TGTGCCAGCAGCTCCAACGTGTGGGGTAGGAACACTGAAGCTTTCTTT
cdr3_aa: CASSSNVWGRNTEAFF
v_call: TRBV11-2
clone_size: .
j_call: TRBJ1-1
d_call: .

cdr3_nt: TGTGCCAGTATTTCTGGAAACACCATATATTTT
cdr3_aa: CASISGNTIYF
v_call: TRBV19
clone_size: .
j_call: TRBJ1-3
d_call: .

cdr3_nt: TGCGCCAGCAGCTTGGACGGAAACACCATATATTTT
cdr3_aa: CASSLDGNTIYF
v_call: TRBV5-1
clone_size: .
j_call: TRBJ1-3
d_call: .

cdr3_nt: TGTGCCAGCAGCATAAATTGGGTTCGGGGCTACACCTTC
cdr3_aa: CASSINWVRGYTF
v_call: TRBV28
clone_size: .
j_call: TRBJ1-2
d_call: .

cdr3_nt: TGTGCCAGCAGTGACGTTGATAGTTTTGGTTATGGCTACACCTTC
cdr3_aa: CASSDVDSFGYGYTF
v_call: TRBV6-1
clone_size: .
j_call: TRBJ1-2
d_call: .

cdr3_nt: TGTGCCAGCAGCCCGGCGGATGGAGACCAGTACTTC
cdr3_aa: CASSPADGDQYF
v_call: TRBV28
clone_size: .
j_call: TRBJ2-5
d_call: .

cdr3_nt: TGCAGCGTCTCGACAGGCCGATCCGCCTATGGCTACACCTTC
cdr3_aa: CSVSTGRSAYGYTF
v_call: TRBV29-1
clone_size: once
j_call: TRBJ1-2
d_call: .

cdr3_nt: TGCGCCAGCAGCCCTCAGAGGGAGACCCAGTACTTC
cdr3_aa: CASSPQRETQYF
v_call: TRBV5-1
clone_size: few
j_call: TRBJ2-5
d_call: .

cdr3_nt: TGTGCCAGCACCAGCAGCAGTCCCTACGAGCAGTACTTC
cdr3_aa: CASTSSSPYEQYF
v_call: TRBV5-4
clone_size: .
j_call: TRBJ2-7
d_call: .

cdr3_nt: TGTGCCAGCAGCTTGATAGCGGAAACCTACGAGCAGTACTTC
cdr3_aa: CASSLIAETYEQYF
v_call: TRBV5-4
clone_size: .
j_call: TRBJ2-7
d_call: .

cdr3_nt: TGTGCCAGCAGCTACCCCGGACAGGGCTACGAGCAGTACTTC
cdr3_aa: CASSYPGQGYEQYF
v_call: TRBV13
clone_size: .
j_call: TRBJ2-7
d_call: TRBD1

cdr3_nt: TGTGCCAGCATTTCGACAGGGACATCTGGAAACACCATATATTTT
cdr3_aa: CASISTGTSGNTIYF
v_call: TRBV27
clone_size: .
j_call: TRBJ1-3
d_call: TRBD1

cdr3_nt: TGCAGCGTTGATTTCGGGAAGCACACCGGGGAGCTGTTTTTT
cdr3_aa: CSVDFGKHTGELFF
v_call: TRBV29-1
clone_size: .
j_call: TRBJ2-2
d_call: .

cdr3_nt: TGTGCCAGCAGCTTTGGGGGCAATCAGCCCCAGCATTTT
cdr3_aa: CASSFGGNQPQHF
v_call: TRBV7-9
clone_size: .
j_call: TRBJ1-5
d_call: .

cdr3_nt: TGTGCCAGCAGCTCTTACCTCTCTGGGGCCAACGTCCTGACTTTC
cdr3_aa: CASSSYLSGANVLTF
v_call: TRBV11-1
clone_size: once
j_call: TRBJ2-6
d_call: .

cdr3_nt: TGTGCCAGCGGCGGGACAGTAGAAGAGACCCAGTACTTC
cdr3_aa: CASGGTVEETQYF
v_call: TRBV7-8
clone_size: once
j_call: TRBJ2-5
d_call: .

cdr3_nt: TGTGCCAGCAGTTCCTCCGGGAGGGAGCAGCCCCAGCATTTT
cdr3_aa: CASSSSGREQPQHF
v_call: TRBV6-6
clone_size: .
j_call: TRBJ1-5
d_call: .

cdr3_nt: TGTGCCAGCAGCAAACAGGGCGGGGCTGATGGCTACACCTTC
cdr3_aa: CASSKQGGADGYTF
v_call: TRBV6-5
clone_size: .
j_call: TRBJ1-2
d_call: .

cdr3_nt: TGCGCCAGCAGTGAGTGGGAAGGTTTAGCGGGGGGTCACAATGAGCAGTTCTTC
cdr3_aa: CASSEWEGLAGGHNEQFF
v_call: TRBV10-2
clone_size: once
j_call: TRBJ2-1
d_call: TRBD2

cdr3_nt: TGTGCCAGCAGTCTTGGCGTGTTATGCGGAAAACTGTTTTTT
cdr3_aa: CASSLGVLCGKLFF
v_call: TRBV6-9
clone_size: .
j_call: TRBJ1-4
d_call: .

cdr3_nt: TGCGCCAGCAGGCCCGGGACAGGGGTTTTTGATGAGCAGTTCTTC
cdr3_aa: CASRPGTGVFDEQFF
v_call: TRBV5-1
clone_size: .
j_call: TRBJ2-1
d_call: TRBD1

cdr3_nt: TGTGCCCTAAATCGGGACAGGGGGCTCACTGAAGCTTTCTTT
cdr3_aa: CALNRDRGLTEAFF
v_call: TRBV30
clone_size: .
j_call: TRBJ1-1
d_call: TRBD1

cdr3_nt: TGCGCCAGCAGCTTGGGGGTAGCGGGGACCTACGAGCAGTACTTC
cdr3_aa: CASSLGVAGTYEQYF
v_call: TRBV5-1
clone_size: .
j_call: TRBJ2-7
d_call: TRBD2

cdr3_nt: TGTGCCAGCAATACTAACAGGGGTAACTATGGCTACACCTTC
cdr3_aa: CASNTNRGNYGYTF
v_call: TRBV6-1
clone_size: .
j_call: TRBJ1-2
d_call: TRBD1

cdr3_nt: TGTGCCAGCAGCGTAGGTTGGGGAGGCAATCAGCCCCAGCATTTT
cdr3_aa: CASSVGWGGNQPQHF
v_call: TRBV9
clone_size: .
j_call: TRBJ1-5
d_call: .

cdr3_nt: TGTGCCAGCAGCCCGGGACTAGCGGGAGGAAATATTGAGCAGTTCTTC
cdr3_aa: CASSPGLAGGNIEQFF
v_call: TRBV7-6
clone_size: .
j_call: TRBJ2-1
d_call: TRBD2

cdr3_nt: TGCGCCAGCAGCTTGGATGGGTCAGATACGCAGTATTTT
cdr3_aa: CASSLDGSDTQYF
v_call: TRBV5-1
clone_size: .
j_call: TRBJ2-3
d_call: .

cdr3_nt: TGTGCCAGCCAGAGGGGAGTGGAAGGCTACACCTTC
cdr3_aa: CASQRGVEGYTF
v_call: TRBV28
clone_size: .
j_call: TRBJ1-2
d_call: .

cdr3_nt: TGTGCCAGCAGCCTAGCGTCTGGGACAAGAAACCAAGAGACCCAGTACTTC
cdr3_aa: CASSLASGTRNQETQYF
v_call: TRBV5-6
clone_size: once
j_call: TRBJ2-5
d_call: .

cdr3_nt: TGTGCCAGCAGCCAAGAAGGGACTAGCCACAACGTAGAGACCCAGTACTTC
cdr3_aa: CASSQEGTSHNVETQYF
v_call: TRBV4-2
clone_size: .
j_call: TRBJ2-5
d_call: TRBD2

cdr3_nt: TGCGCCAGCAGCCCCTGGGGGAGGGAAGGCAAAAACATTCAGTACTTC
cdr3_aa: CASSPWGREGKNIQYF
v_call: TRBV5-1
clone_size: .
j_call: TRBJ2-4
d_call: TRBD2

cdr3_nt: TGCGCCAGCAGATTCACAGGGGGCGAGCAGTACTTC
cdr3_aa: CASRFTGGEQYF
v_call: TRBV5-1
clone_size: .
j_call: TRBJ2-7
d_call: TRBD1

cdr3_nt: TGTGCCAGCAGGGGGTGGGTAGGGGGAAAGAACACTGAAGCTTTCTTT
cdr3_aa: CASRGWVGGKNTEAFF
v_call: TRBV28
clone_size: .
j_call: TRBJ1-1
d_call: .